A selection of T cell receptor beta chains follows, all from one sample in a study of cytomegalovirus exposure and HLA in healthy donors. Method: immunoSEQ multiplex PCR; TCRdb's copy keeps in-frame clones and lacks some. The sample consists of 180,000 or so clones, 75% of them appearing once. Sequences were obtained from PBMCs. These receptors were collected from a woman in her 40s in good health and CMV-seropositive. Each CDR3 is given with its conserved first and last residue. D genes are given only for firm matches. Clone size is shown for a subset of rows, as once, few, many or a class of expanded clone.

V: TRBV11-2; size: -; J: TRBJ2-2; D: TRBD2; DNA: TGTGCCAGCAGCTTAGATCGACGCGGGAGAGGAACCGGGGAGCTGTTTTTT; CDR3: CASSLDRRGRGTGELFF
V: TRBV28; size: -; J: TRBJ1-3; D: -; DNA: TGTGCCACCCGCCTTTTGGCAGGGAGGGACACCATATATTTT; CDR3: CATRLLAGRDTIYF
V: TRBV28; size: -; J: TRBJ1-4; D: -; DNA: TGTGCCAGCAGTTTAGGGGGCGCGGCTAATGAAAAACTGTTTTTT; CDR3: CASSLGGAANEKLFF
V: TRBV9; size: -; J: TRBJ2-3; D: TRBD2; DNA: TGTGCCAGCAGCGTTCTCGTTGCGGGAGCGGGAGATACGCAGTATTTT; CDR3: CASSVLVAGAGDTQYF
V: TRBV27; size: -; J: TRBJ1-5; D: -; DNA: TGTGCCAGCAGTTTTAGGGGTCAGCCCCAGCATTTT; CDR3: CASSFRGQPQHF
V: TRBV28; size: few; J: TRBJ2-1; D: -; DNA: TGTGCCAGCAGCCAGGGGAATCGTCTTGCGGAGCAGTTCTTC; CDR3: CASSQGNRLAEQFF
V: TRBV7-9; size: -; J: TRBJ2-7; D: -; DNA: TGTGCCAGCAGCTCCGGGACATCGAAATGGATCGAGCAGTACTTC; CDR3: CASSSGTSKWIEQYF
V: TRBV6-5; size: -; J: TRBJ1-1; D: -; DNA: TGTGCCAGCAAACCTGGCGGGGGGTTCGGGCATGAAGCTTTCTTT; CDR3: CASKPGGGFGHEAFF
V: TRBV7-2; size: once; J: TRBJ2-5; D: -; DNA: TGTGCCAGCACCCCCCCAGGAGAGACCCAGTACTTC; CDR3: CASTPPGETQYF
V: TRBV7-2; size: -; J: TRBJ2-5; D: -; DNA: TGTGCCAGCAGCTTAGTTACCCCTCAGGAGACCCAGTACTTC; CDR3: CASSLVTPQETQYF